This T cell receptor (beta chain) appears in the sequencing data of a study of blood T cell repertoires in COVID-19. Study-wide background: Sites in the United States, Italy and Spain provided acute and convalescent COVID-19 samples. Sources were T cells, B-cell-depleted T cells, or PBMCs; the material itself was cDNA or gDNA.

In the authors' workflow: Nucleated cell number was recorded as an estimate derived from reference gene primer amplification. The table came from immunoSEQ multiplex PCR; TCRdb's copy has only in-frame clones and leaves some out. The V and J calls and clone size were taken over from that table, and D and trimming were inferred from the DNA. The data hold roughly 100,000 clones, with 75% to 85% observed a single time. This CDR3 has 14 residues. V lost 4 bases, J lost 5 bases, and 2 bases stayed unmatched. CDR1 SEHNR and CDR2 FQNEAQ come from the germline V gene (reference sequence). This TCR was sampled from a man in his 60s with acute or convalescent COVID-19. The chain couples TRBV7-9 to TRBJ1-5; 10 nucleotides agree with TRBD1. Sequencing was carried out using peripheral blood. The CDR3, as DNA: TGTGCCAGCAGCTGGGACAGGGGTGATCAGCCCCAGCATTTT. The encoded protein is CASSWDRGDQPQHF.